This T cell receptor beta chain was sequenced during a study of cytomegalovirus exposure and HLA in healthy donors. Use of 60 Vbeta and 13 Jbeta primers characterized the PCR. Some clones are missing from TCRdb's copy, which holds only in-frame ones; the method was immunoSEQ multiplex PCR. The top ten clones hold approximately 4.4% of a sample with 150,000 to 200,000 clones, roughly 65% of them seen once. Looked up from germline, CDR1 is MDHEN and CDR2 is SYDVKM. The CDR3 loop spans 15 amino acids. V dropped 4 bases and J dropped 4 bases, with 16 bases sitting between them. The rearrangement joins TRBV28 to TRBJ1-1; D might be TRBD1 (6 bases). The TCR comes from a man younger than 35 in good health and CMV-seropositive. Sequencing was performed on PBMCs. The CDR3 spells CASSSPRQGFTEAFF. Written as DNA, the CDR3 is TGTGCCAGCAGTTCCCCCAGGCAGGGGTTCACTGAAGCTTTCTTT.